This is a list of T cell receptor beta chains from one sample in a study of regulatory T cells in long-lasting Graves disease. TCRdb redid the calling of the multiplex PCR reads with MiXCR, one entry per CDR3 protein. The data hold hundreds of thousands of distinct CDR3 sequences, with over 15% observed a single time. This sample was also put to use in a study of T cells in Graves' hyperthyroidism and ophthalmopathy.

The specimen comprised peripheral blood mononuclear cells (PBMCs), sampled at new diagnosis, from a patient treated with antithyroid drugs. Receptor source: a man aged 40-49 years with Graves disease. Both conserved end residues are part of each CDR3. Fields, in order: J gene, D gene, clone size, V gene, CDR3 protein, CDR3 DNA. The D gene is left open where the match is weak. Where a row states a size, it is once, few, many or the class of an expanded clone; other rows omit it.

>TRBJ1-1|.|many|TRBV20-1
CSAADQGWDTEAFF
TGCAGTGCGGCCGATCAGGGGTGGGACACTGAAGCTTTCTTT
>TRBJ2-5|TRBD2|many|TRBV20-1
CSAMSAKRGPGETQYF
TGCAGTGCTATGTCTGCGAAGCGGGGACCGGGGGAGACCCAGTACTTC
>TRBJ2-7|TRBD2|many|TRBV4-2
CASSQMRGGGYEQYF
TGTGCCAGCAGCCAAATGCGGGGGGGCGGGTACGAGCAGTACTTC
>TRBJ1-5|.|many|TRBV24-1
CATSQGVQPQHF
TGTGCCACCAGCCAGGGTGTTCAGCCCCAGCATTTT
>TRBJ2-7|.|few|TRBV11-3
CASALGVTYEQYF
TGTGCCAGCGCCCTGGGGGTCACCTACGAGCAGTACTTC
>TRBJ1-1|.|many|TRBV19
CASSILVATEAFF
TGTGCCAGTAGTATTTTGGTCGCCACTGAAGCTTTCTTT
>TRBJ1-1|TRBD1|many|TRBV28
CATLPPGQGLNTEAFF
TGTGCCACCCTCCCCCCGGGACAGGGCTTGAACACTGAAGCTTTCTTT
>TRBJ2-1|.|few|TRBV3-1
CASSPQQGSYNEQFF
TGTGCCAGCAGTCCCCAACAGGGCTCCTACAATGAGCAGTTCTTC
>TRBJ1-5|TRBD1|many|TRBV28
CASSPGDRGSNQPQHF
TGTGCCAGCAGTCCAGGGGACAGGGGTAGCAATCAGCCCCAGCATTTT
>TRBJ1-1|.|many|TRBV30
CAWSGPGREVEAFF
TGTGCCTGGAGTGGCCCGGGGAGGGAGGTTGAAGCTTTCTTT
>TRBJ2-3|.|many|TRBV30
CAWSLGAGDTQYF
TGTGCCTGGAGTTTGGGGGCGGGGGATACGCAGTATTTT
>TRBJ2-1|TRBD2|many|TRBV7-9
CASSLAGTSGGYNEQFF
TGTGCCAGCAGCTTAGCCGGGACTAGCGGGGGTTACAATGAGCAGTTCTTC
>TRBJ2-5|.|many|TRBV29-1
CSVAEGAETQYF
TGCAGCGTTGCGGAGGGGGCGGAGACCCAGTACTTC
>TRBJ2-1|.|few|TRBV20-1
CSARQGRNYNEQFF
TGCAGTGCTAGACAGGGGAGAAACTACAATGAGCAGTTCTTC
>TRBJ2-7|.|.|TRBV3-1
CASSQGRIGVEQYF
TGTGCCAGCAGCCAGGGTCGCATAGGGGTGGAGCAGTACTTC
>TRBJ2-1|.|few|TRBV24-1
CASSPDRQSYNEQFF
TGTGCCAGCAGTCCCGACAGGCAAAGCTACAATGAGCAGTTCTTC
>TRBJ2-5|.|few|TRBV10-3
CAIREGGTETQYF
TGTGCCATCAGGGAGGGGGGGACGGAGACCCAGTACTTC
>TRBJ1-2|.|many|TRBV18
CASSPELGGYGYTF
TGTGCCAGCTCACCGGAGTTGGGGGGCTATGGCTACACCTTC
>TRBJ2-7|.|many|TRBV11-2
CASSLAGDSYEQYF
TGTGCCAGCAGCTTAGCGGGCGATTCCTACGAGCAGTACTTC
>TRBJ2-1|TRBD2|many|TRBV20-1
CSARQLMAGGTDNEQFF
TGCAGTGCTAGGCAACTCATGGCGGGGGGCACCGACAATGAGCAGTTCTTC
>TRBJ2-3|.|many|TRBV7-2
CASSLGVGVRTQYF
TGTGCCAGCAGCTTAGGGGTCGGGGTTCGTACGCAGTATTTT
>TRBJ1-2|.|.|TRBV7-2
CASSQLPSPYGYTF
TGTGCCAGCAGCCAGCTTCCGTCCCCCTATGGCTACACCTTC
>TRBJ1-4|.|many|TRBV5-1
CASSLGQGREKLFF
TGTGCCAGCAGCTTGGGGCAGGGTAGAGAAAAACTGTTTTTT
>TRBJ1-4|TRBD1|few|TRBV20-1
CSATGTEGEKLFF
TGCAGTGCTACCGGGACAGAAGGAGAAAAACTGTTTTTT
>TRBJ2-3|TRBD1|many|TRBV9
CASSATEDREDTQYF
TGTGCCAGCAGCGCCACCGAGGACAGGGAAGATACGCAGTATTTT
>TRBJ2-7|TRBD1|many|TRBV5-1
CASSLRGLGSYEQYF
TGCGCCAGCAGCCTCAGGGGGCTTGGCTCCTACGAGCAGTACTTC
>TRBJ1-2|.|many|TRBV20-1
CSANDRTYGYTF
TGCAGTGCCAACGACAGGACCTATGGCTACACCTTC
>TRBJ2-7|TRBD1|many|TRBV6-1
CASSHVAGGSSYEQYF
TGTGCCAGCAGTCACGTTGCAGGGGGAAGCTCCTACGAGCAGTACTTC
>TRBJ2-5|.|few|TRBV28
CASSFTGAGSPNF
TGTGCCAGCAGTTTTACAGGCGCCGGGTCTCCTAACTTC
>TRBJ2-5|TRBD2|.|TRBV20-1
CSARAGGAIETQYF
TGCAGTGCTAGGGCGGGGGGGGCCATAGAGACCCAGTACTTC
>TRBJ1-1|TRBD1|few|TRBV20-1
CSATPGGPEAFF
TGCAGTGCGACCCCAGGGGGACCTGAAGCTTTCTTT
>TRBJ2-3|.|many|TRBV18
CATSRVFADTQYF
TGTGCCACCTCAAGGGTTTTTGCAGATACGCAGTATTTT
>TRBJ2-7|TRBD2|many|TRBV20-1
CSARGLAGESYEQYF
TGCAGTGCTAGGGGGCTAGCGGGTGAATCCTACGAGCAGTACTTC